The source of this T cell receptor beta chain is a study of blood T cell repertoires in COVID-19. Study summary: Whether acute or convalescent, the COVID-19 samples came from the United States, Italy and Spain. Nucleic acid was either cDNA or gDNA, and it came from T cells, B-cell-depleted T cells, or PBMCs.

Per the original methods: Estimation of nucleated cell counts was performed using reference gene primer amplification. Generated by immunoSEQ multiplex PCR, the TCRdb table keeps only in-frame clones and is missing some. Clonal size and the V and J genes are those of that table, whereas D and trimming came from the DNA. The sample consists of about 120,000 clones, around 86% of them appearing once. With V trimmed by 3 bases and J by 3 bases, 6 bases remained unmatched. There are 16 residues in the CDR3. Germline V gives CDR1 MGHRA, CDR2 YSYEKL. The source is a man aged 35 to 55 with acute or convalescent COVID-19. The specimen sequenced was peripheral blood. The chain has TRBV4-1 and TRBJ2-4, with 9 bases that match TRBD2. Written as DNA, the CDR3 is TGCGCCAGCAGCCATGTAGCGGGGGTTCTCAAAAACATTCAGTACTTC. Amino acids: CASSHVAGVLKNIQYF.